The T cell receptor beta chain under discussion was sequenced for a study of T cell responses to AZD1222 COVID-19 vaccine (TCRdb year 2021). As for the study more broadly: AZD1222 recipients with second doses at about 4 weeks or about 12 weeks were pooled, because spike-specific TCR depth and breadth did not differ between schedules. A total of 233 trial participants underwent TCR sequencing, of whom some 200 had received two doses of AZD1222 and about 25 had received two doses of the MenACWY control vaccine. Trial participants were enrolled into age subgroups of 18-55, 56-69 and 70-plus years, which contained about 150, 28 and 57 TCR-sequenced participants, respectively. Broader findings and caveats from the paper: Spike-specific TCR breadth and depth rose significantly after two AZD1222 doses compared with day 0 and with MenACWY recipients. Participants were mostly white British, with more females than males. The authors suggested clonal diversity may have been underestimated. The 56-69-year group was small, and its depth increase did not reach significance, likely because of low power. Conclusions about previously exposed vaccinees are limited because only six or seven AZD1222 recipients were SARS-CoV-2 seropositive at baseline. Vaccine-associated CD4 TCRs spanned the whole spike protein, with dominant responses in regions 160-218 and 743-854. Nearly half of unique spike-specific TCRs reportedly recognized epitopes outside regions mutated in the B.1.351 and B.1.1.7 variants. Because no day 14 peak-response samples were available, repertoires were characterized only after the peak T cell response.

The CDR3 regions of human TCRbeta chains were analyzed by immunosequencing. In the original analysis: Repertoire TCRs were matched against a reference library of SARS-CoV-2-specific TCRs generated with the MIRA antigen-specificity platform. Breadth was defined as the fraction of unique TCRs that were SARS-CoV-2-associated, and depth was defined as the fraction of total T cells that were SARS-CoV-2-associated. Each spike-specific TCR was assigned to its reactive spike region and to a CD4 or CD8 class using the MIRA data. Log10-transformed breadth and depth values were compared by one-way ANOVA with Sidak's multiple comparisons tests. What TCRdb holds here is the immuneACCESS table cut down to in-frame rearrangements. Part of the clones is not present; checked against another copy, under half of the missing clones reflect an unresolved V gene, and the others are unexplained. The V and J calls and the clone size are those of that table, but D and trimming were determined from the DNA. In this sample the table shows about 210,000 clones, 85% to 95% of which occur a single time. The ten largest clones take up 1% to 1.5% of the sample.

Looking up the germline V gene yields CDR1 SGHRS and CDR2 YFSETQ. Relative to germline, V is 1 base shorter and J is 5 bases shorter, with 13 bases between their ends. The CDR3 holds 14 amino acids from the cysteine to the phenylalanine. This entry keeps only the CDR3 DNA: 42 bases, framed from base 1. As regards this clone: Its cognate antigen has yet to be identified. Per-nucleotide qualities are absent, and no much larger clonotype sits a single base away.

This specimen's time point label, per the study, means: baseline before first vaccination. Vaccinee samples came from UK trials COV001 and COV002, including a single-blind randomized controlled phase 2/3 trial of AZD1222 (ChAdOx1 nCoV-19) in healthy adults. For TCRbeta chain sequencing, PBMC samples from trial participants were taken at day 0 and at day 28 after the second dose. This sequence was found in an adult in good health. The rearranged segments are TRBV5-1 and TRBJ2-7, with the D call tentatively TRBD1 or TRBD2, each fitting 5 bases. Material: peripheral blood, obtained on day 0 of AZD1222 vaccination. Here the CDR3 is given as CASSLRAGTDEQYF. At the DNA level, the sequence is TGCGCCAGCAGCTTGAGGGCAGGGACGGACGAGCAGTACTTC. The CDR3, completed at both ends by the reference TRBV5-1 and TRBJ2-7 genes, gives the full variable domain KAGVTQTPRYLIKTRGQQVTLSCSPISGHRSVSWYQQTPGQGLQFLFEYFSETQRNKGNFPGRFSGRQFSNSRSEMNVSTLELGDSALYLCASSLRAGTDEQYFGPGTRLTVT.